This is a list of T cell receptor beta chains from one sample in a study of CD8 T cells in ankylosing spondylitis. TCRdb analysed the 5' RACE reads with MiXCR anew, one entry per CDR3 protein. Here the sample spans roughly 180,000 distinct CDR3 sequences, 13% being singletons. Material for sequencing was blood, either unsorted or a sorted T cell fraction (not recorded which). The source is a female donor with ankylosing spondylitis or in good health (not recorded which). CDR3s include the opening cysteine and the closing phenylalanine or tryptophan. A D gene is named only where the DNA matches it firmly. Some rows mark clone size as missing; the rest say once, few, many or name a class of expanded clone.

j_call clone_size v_call d_call cdr3_aa cdr3_nt
TRBJ1-4 many TRBV6-1 - CASSEQGLDEKLFF TGTGCCAGCAGTGAGCAGGGTTTGGATGAAAAACTGTTTTTT
TRBJ2-7 many TRBV20-1 TRBD2 CSVPREVYEQYF TGCAGTGTGCCGCGGGAGGTTTACGAGCAGTACTTC
TRBJ2-3 - TRBV20-1 - CSAPPWGASTDTQYF TGCAGTGCTCCCCCTTGGGGGGCTTCCACAGATACGCAGTATTTT
TRBJ1-2 - TRBV6-2/TRBV6-3 - CASRGNCGYTF TGTGCCAGCCGGGGGAACTGTGGCTACACCTTC
TRBJ2-2 - TRBV20-1 - CSASKGGLNTGELFF TGCAGTGCTAGTAAGGGCGGATTGAACACCGGGGAGCTGTTTTTT
TRBJ2-7 few TRBV7-2 TRBD2 CASSQGLAGLSSYEQYF TGTGCCAGCAGCCAGGGACTAGCGGGGCTAAGCTCCTACGAGCAGTACTTC
TRBJ2-3 - TRBV5-1 TRBD2 CASSGGLAGGRTDTQYF TGCGCCAGCAGCGGAGGACTAGCGGGAGGCCGCACAGATACGCAGTATTTT
TRBJ1-2 few TRBV5-1 - CASSLDSAGYGYTF TGCGCCAGCAGCTTGGACAGTGCAGGGTATGGCTACACCTTC
TRBJ2-2 - TRBV27 - CASSLASATANTGELFF TGTGCCAGCAGTTTAGCGTCCGCGACGGCGAACACCGGGGAGCTGTTTTTT
TRBJ2-6 few TRBV6-2/TRBV6-3 TRBD2 CASSLAGVSSGANVLTF TGTGCCAGCAGCTTAGCGGGGGTTTCTTCTGGGGCCAACGTCCTGACTTTC
TRBJ2-7 many TRBV6-5 - CASSYRLADYEQYF TGTGCCAGCAGTTACCGGTTAGCCGACTACGAGCAGTACTTC
TRBJ2-2 - TRBV28 - CVSSLPLNTGELFF TGTGTCAGCAGTTTGCCCCTGAACACCGGGGAGCTGTTTTTT
TRBJ2-7 many TRBV12-3/TRBV12-4 - CASSLTGYEQYF TGTGCCAGCAGTTTAACCGGCTACGAGCAGTACTTC
TRBJ1-4 - TRBV20-1 - CSARDSRTSTNEKLFF TGCAGTGCTAGAGATTCGCGGACCTCGACTAATGAAAAACTGTTTTTT
TRBJ2-7 many TRBV12-3/TRBV12-4 TRBD2 CASSSTSGGYEQYF TGTGCCAGCAGTTCGACTAGCGGGGGCTACGAGCAGTACTTC
TRBJ2-1 - TRBV5-1 - CASSFGLSTEQFF TGCGCCAGCAGCTTCGGACTATCCACTGAGCAGTTCTTC
TRBJ2-7 many TRBV7-2 - CASSLSVKSSYEQYF TGTGCCAGCAGCTTGAGTGTAAAGTCGTCCTACGAGCAGTACTTC
TRBJ2-2 many TRBV20-1 - CSARTVNTGELFF TGCAGTGCTAGAACGGTGAACACCGGGGAGCTGTTTTTT
TRBJ2-7 many TRBV3-1 - CASSQDDRNYEQYF TGTGCCAGCAGCCAAGACGACAGAAACTACGAGCAGTACTTC
TRBJ2-5 few TRBV18 - CASSPPGQREETQYF TGTGCCAGCTCACCACCCGGACAGCGAGAAGAGACCCAGTACTTC
TRBJ2-2 few TRBV30 - CAWSVQIGELFF TGTGCCTGGAGTGTACAAATAGGGGAGCTGTTTTTT
TRBJ1-4 - TRBV27 - CASRPSARANEKLFF TGTGCCAGCAGACCATCAGCGCGGGCTAATGAAAAACTGTTTTTT
TRBJ2-7 many TRBV20-1 - CSALRQAYEQYF TGCAGTGCCCTCCGACAGGCCTACGAGCAGTACTTC
TRBJ2-3 few TRBV11-3 - CASSRSDGMKDTQYF TGTGCCAGCAGCCGATCGGACGGGATGAAAGATACGCAGTATTTT
TRBJ1-5 many TRBV5-1 TRBD1 CASSLGQGLGQPQHF TGCGCCAGCAGCTTGGGACAGGGGTTGGGTCAGCCCCAGCATTTT
TRBJ1-4 - TRBV18 TRBD1 CASSQMQGEGEKLFF TGTGCCAGCTCTCAGATGCAGGGGGAAGGCGAAAAACTGTTTTTT
TRBJ2-1 - TRBV7-3 - CASSLKAGPNSEQFF TGTGCCAGCAGCTTAAAGGCGGGGCCTAACAGTGAGCAGTTCTTC
TRBJ2-7 many TRBV24-1 - CATSENSYPYEQYF TGTGCCACCAGTGAGAACAGTTATCCCTACGAGCAGTACTTC
TRBJ2-7 many TRBV29-1 - CSSLGGNEQYF TGCAGCTCCCTAGGAGGTAACGAGCAGTACTTC
TRBJ1-3 few TRBV7-2 TRBD1 CASSSGQGRDTIYF TGTGCCAGCAGCTCCGGACAGGGGAGGGACACCATATATTTT
TRBJ2-3 many TRBV18 TRBD2 CASSPPLAGSTDTQYF TGTGCCAGCTCACCACCCTTAGCGGGAAGCACAGATACGCAGTATTTT
TRBJ2-2 few TRBV6-6 - CASSYSLTGELFF TGTGCCAGCAGTTACTCTCTGACCGGGGAGCTGTTTTTT
TRBJ2-1 many TRBV15 - CATRRGRDEQFF TGTGCCACCAGAAGAGGACGGGATGAGCAGTTCTTC
TRBJ2-1 - TRBV7-6 - CASSTRDSHNEQFF TGTGCCAGCAGCACTCGGGACTCCCACAATGAGCAGTTCTTC
TRBJ1-1 - TRBV5-1 TRBD1 CASSLTGTGGLRGREAFF TGCGCCAGCAGCTTGACCGGGACAGGGGGCTTGCGGGGCCGTGAAGCTTTCTTT
TRBJ2-1 many TRBV7-2 - CASSPSKRGNEQFF TGTGCCAGCAGCCCCTCTAAAAGGGGGAATGAGCAGTTCTTC
TRBJ1-2 many TRBV4-3 - CASSRTQEGGYTF TGCGCCAGCAGTCGGACCCAGGAGGGTGGCTACACCTTC
TRBJ1-5 many TRBV25-1 - CASGQTHSNQPQHF TGTGCCAGTGGACAGACACATAGCAATCAGCCCCAGCATTTT
TRBJ2-1 - TRBV12-3/TRBV12-4 - CASSLSQVNEQFF TGTGCCAGCAGTTTAAGTCAGGTCAATGAGCAGTTCTTC